The rows below give T cell receptor beta chains drawn from one sample of a study of T cell responses to AZD1222 COVID-19 vaccine. Profiled with immunoSEQ multiplex PCR; TCRdb holds only in-frame clones, not every one. This table has about 78,000 clones, about nine tenths appearing once. The sequencing here drew on peripheral blood, taken 28 days after the second AZD1222 dose. These receptors were collected from an adult who received the AZD1222 COVID-19 vaccine. The CDR3 runs from the conserved cysteine through the conserved F or W. Each record gives: clone size, J gene, V gene, D gene, CDR3 protein, CDR3 DNA. D genes are given only for firm matches. Clone size appears in some rows only: once, few, many, or a class for an expanded clone.

. | TRBJ2-7 | TRBV6-2/TRBV6-3 | . | CASSYPVQGSTTYEQYF | TGTGCCAGCAGTTACCCCGTTCAGGGTAGCACGACCTACGAGCAGTACTTC
. | TRBJ1-5 | TRBV15 | TRBD1 | CATSRPIEAGQGASNQPQHF | TGTGCCACCAGCAGACCGATAGAGGCGGGACAGGGGGCGAGCAATCAGCCCCAGCATTTT
few | TRBJ2-7 | TRBV19 | TRBD1 | CASSITGDSSYEQYF | TGTGCCAGTAGTATAACCGGGGACAGCTCCTACGAGCAGTACTTC
. | TRBJ2-5 | TRBV10-3 | . | CAISESGTQYF | TGTGCCATCAGTGAGTCTGGGACCCAGTACTTC
. | TRBJ2-5 | TRBV11-1 | TRBD1 | CASSLDRGGETQYF | TGTGCCAGCAGCTTAGACAGGGGTGGAGAGACCCAGTACTTC
few | TRBJ2-2 | TRBV28 | . | CASLPPGHKNTGELFF | TGTGCCAGCCTACCACCGGGACATAAGAACACCGGGGAGCTGTTTTTT
. | TRBJ2-5 | TRBV6-2/TRBV6-3 | TRBD2 | CASSYSIRGGRQETQYF | TGTGCCAGCAGTTACTCGATCCGGGGGGGGCGGCAAGAGACCCAGTACTTC
. | TRBJ1-3 | TRBV9 | TRBD1 | CASSTDRVASGNTIYF | TGTGCCAGCAGCACCGACAGGGTAGCCTCTGGAAACACCATATATTTT
. | TRBJ2-2 | TRBV27 | . | CASSPIGGTGELFF | TGTGCCAGCAGCCCCATCGGCGGCACCGGGGAGCTGTTTTTT
. | TRBJ1-1 | TRBV7-9 | TRBD1 | CASSLGSLKQGGTEAFF | TGTGCCAGCAGCTTAGGGTCATTGAAGCAGGGGGGCACTGAAGCTTTCTTT
. | TRBJ1-6 | TRBV28 | . | CAIRGLIGSPLHF | TGTGCCATTAGGGGGTTGATTGGTTCACCCCTCCACTTT
. | TRBJ2-7 | TRBV30 | . | CAWTDRNYEQYF | TGTGCCTGGACCGACAGGAACTACGAGCAGTACTTC
once | TRBJ1-2 | TRBV7-8 | . | CASSPYNYGYTF | TGTGCCAGCAGCCCATACAACTATGGCTACACCTTC
. | TRBJ2-7 | TRBV7-2 | TRBD1 | CASSPQGQGDEQYF | TGTGCCAGCAGCCCACAGGGACAGGGGGACGAGCAGTACTTC
. | TRBJ1-3 | TRBV12-5 | TRBD1 | CASGLGAGGSGNTIYF | TGTGCTAGTGGTTTGGGGGCAGGGGGCTCTGGAAACACCATATATTTT
. | TRBJ2-7 | TRBV6-5 | . | CASSRLWQGGYEQYF | TGTGCCAGCAGCCGCCTGTGGCAGGGGGGATACGAGCAGTACTTC
once | TRBJ2-3 | TRBV7-2 | . | CASSLNLGDTQYF | TGTGCCAGCAGCTTAAATCTCGGGGATACGCAGTATTTT
. | TRBJ1-5 | TRBV28 | . | CASSLGGMHQPQHF | TGTGCCAGCAGTTTAGGTGGGATGCATCAGCCCCAGCATTTT
. | TRBJ2-5 | TRBV7-2 | . | CASSLGRRETQYF | TGTGCCAGCAGCTTGGGCCGACGGGAGACCCAGTACTTC
. | TRBJ1-3 | TRBV30 | . | CALRGAGNTIYF | TGTGCTTTGAGGGGCGCCGGAAACACCATATATTTT
. | TRBJ2-2 | TRBV9 | . | CASSVVRVANTGELFF | TGTGCCAGCAGCGTAGTGAGGGTGGCGAACACCGGGGAGCTGTTTTTT
. | TRBJ2-7 | TRBV27 | TRBD2 | CASSLFSGGYEQYF | TGTGCCAGCAGTTTATTTAGCGGGGGTTACGAGCAGTACTTC
. | TRBJ2-6 | TRBV10-3 | TRBD1 | CAISRQGPISGANVLTF | TGTGCCATCAGCCGACAGGGCCCTATCTCTGGGGCCAACGTCCTGACTTTC
. | TRBJ1-6 | TRBV5-6 | . | CASSSDWGPLHF | TGTGCCAGCTCCTCTGATTGGGGGCCCCTCCACTTT
. | TRBJ2-7 | TRBV11-3 | TRBD1 | CASSLRDRGRNYEQYF | TGTGCCAGCAGCTTAAGGGACAGGGGGCGAAACTACGAGCAGTACTTC
. | TRBJ2-3 | TRBV10-3 | . | CAIRSGGPWDTQYF | TGTGCCATCAGATCGGGCGGGCCTTGGGATACGCAGTATTTT
. | TRBJ2-3 | TRBV6-2/TRBV6-3 | TRBD2 | CASIPLGRGASTDTQYF | TGTGCCAGCATCCCCTTGGGGCGGGGGGCTAGCACAGATACGCAGTATTTT
. | TRBJ1-4 | TRBV12-3/TRBV12-4 | . | CASRAVSEKLFF | TGTGCCAGCAGGGCCGTGAGTGAAAAACTGTTTTTT
. | TRBJ2-5 | TRBV19 | . | CASRRTVGETQYF | TGTGCCAGTAGGAGGACAGTCGGAGAGACCCAGTACTTC
. | TRBJ2-7 | TRBV18 | TRBD1 | CASSKRGQGWDDYEQYF | TGTGCCAGCTCGAAAAGGGGACAGGGGTGGGATGACTACGAGCAGTACTTC
. | TRBJ1-4 | TRBV27 | TRBD1 | CASSPSLGTGNEKLFF | TGTGCCAGCAGCCCCTCCCTGGGGACAGGGAATGAAAAACTGTTTTTT
. | TRBJ1-2 | TRBV6-5 | . | CATRRVGNYGYTF | TGTGCCACTCGGAGGGTGGGTAACTATGGCTACACCTTC
. | TRBJ2-7 | TRBV7-6 | . | CASSLRNEQYF | TGTGCCAGCAGCTTAAGGAACGAGCAGTACTTC
. | TRBJ2-7 | TRBV28 | . | CASSPSLSYEQYF | TGTGCCAGCAGCCCTAGCCTTTCCTACGAGCAGTACTTC
. | TRBJ1-1 | TRBV28 | . | CASSFLRANTEAFF | TGTGCCAGCAGTTTCCTCCGGGCGAACACTGAAGCTTTCTTT
. | TRBJ1-5 | TRBV3-1/TRBV3-2 | . | CASSGGRGQPQHF | TGTGCCAGCAGCGGGGGACGGGGCCAGCCCCAGCATTTT
. | TRBJ1-2 | TRBV28 | . | CASSLQGSYGYTF | TGTGCCAGCAGTCTACAGGGTTCGTATGGCTACACCTTC